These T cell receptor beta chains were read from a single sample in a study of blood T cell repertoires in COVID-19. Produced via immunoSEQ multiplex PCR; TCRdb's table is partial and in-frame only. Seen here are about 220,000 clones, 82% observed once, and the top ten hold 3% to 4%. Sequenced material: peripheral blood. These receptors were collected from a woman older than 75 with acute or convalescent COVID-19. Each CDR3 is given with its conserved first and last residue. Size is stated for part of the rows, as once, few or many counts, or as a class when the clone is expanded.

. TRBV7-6 CASTNIAGNYDEQYF
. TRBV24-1 CATSDRTASSYNEQFF
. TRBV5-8 CASSKTGTDIYGYTF
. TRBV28 CASSSDRNSPLHF
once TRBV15 CATSRYGGNYEQYF
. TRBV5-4 CASSLQGAGGYTF
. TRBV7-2 CASSFYREGETQYF
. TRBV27 CASSPRTGAYEQYF
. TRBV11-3 CASSFRSGGLQETQYF
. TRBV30 CAWEPGLAGGKDEQFF
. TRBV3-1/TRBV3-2 CASSQEGTGNYGYTF
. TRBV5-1 CASSLDGRGESEKLFF
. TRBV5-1 CASSPRMGGSYEQYF
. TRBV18 CASSPTEDTEAFF
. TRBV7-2 CASAIGGQGAQPQHF
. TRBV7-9 CASSLGTGGAPQHF
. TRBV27 CASSPGTGRVDGYTF
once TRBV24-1 CATSDSGTGSDQPQHF
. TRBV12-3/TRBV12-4 CASRQTGRYGYTF
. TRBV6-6 CASSYSPRGSEKLFF
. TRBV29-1 CSGDRGLTEAFF
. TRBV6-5 CASRVGGYGYTF
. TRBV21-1 CASSKARLNSYEQYF
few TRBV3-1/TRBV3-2 CASSQEGTSGGFTDTQYF
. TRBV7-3 CASSLTGGPNYGYTF
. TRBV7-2 CASSSDRGSYEQYF
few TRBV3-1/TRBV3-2 CASSHQWAQGDEQFF
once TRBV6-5 CASRQTGGSSYGYTF
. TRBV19 CASRNDAGDSPLHF
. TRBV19 CASSRGQAPYEQYF
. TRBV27 CASSSGAYGYTF
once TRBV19 CASSIPGFSGANVLTF
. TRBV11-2 CASSPSGRGWETQYF
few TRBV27 CASSLSSQGDEQFF
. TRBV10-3 CAISARGSHEQYF
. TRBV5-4 CASSDYRGGNEKLFF
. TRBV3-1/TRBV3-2 CASSQAPGQGDKSYGYTF
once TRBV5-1 CASSRTGQGGSPLHF
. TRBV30 CAWRRGEGNEKLFF
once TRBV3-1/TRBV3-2 CASSQAPLSYGYTF
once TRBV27 CASPKTGLCYGYTF
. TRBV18 CASSPPNRGNTEAFF
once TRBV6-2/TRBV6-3 CASSYSAGGLKQFF
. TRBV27 CASSPLRSSGVNTRNEQFF
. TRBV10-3 CAISERGIGGYTF
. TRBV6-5 CASSYSLTGVEQYF
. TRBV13 CASSLWGTGSSPLHF
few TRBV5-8 CASSLLGQAGNTIYF
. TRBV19 CASSILGRGNTEAFF
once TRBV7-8 CASSSQGSTNEKLFF
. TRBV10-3 CAISEVGQGSPLHF
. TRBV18 CASSPGLDYEQYF
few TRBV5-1 CASSPRDNEQFF
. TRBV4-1 CASSPTGSFNEKLFF
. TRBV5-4 CASSLGQGVVASPLHF
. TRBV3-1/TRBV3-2 CASSPGQGSFDTF
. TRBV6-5 CASKGTVRQPQHF
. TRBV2 CASSEGGATQYF
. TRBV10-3 CAISGRGNLNTEAFF